This TCR beta chain was sequenced during a study of blood T cell repertoires in COVID-19. Study as a whole: From T cells, B-cell-depleted T cells, or PBMCs came the material, which was cDNA or gDNA.

There are 15 residues in the CDR3. Germline loops: CDR1 MNHEY, CDR2 SMNVEV (reference sequence). The germline V and J ends were trimmed by 4 bases and 3 bases, with 10 bases remaining between them. Clones were read by immunoSEQ multiplex PCR, and TCRdb kept only the in-frame ones, dropping some. The repertoire holds fewer than 70,000 clones, with about 85% as singletons. Specimen: peripheral blood. This clonotype was sampled from a woman between 65 and 79 years old with active COVID-19. This chain uses TRBV27 with TRBJ1-6, with TRBD1 as a possible D gene (6 bases). CDR3 nucleotides: TGTGCCAGCAGTTCCCGGGACAACTATAATTCACCCCTCCACTTT. Its protein product is CASSSRDNYNSPLHF.